The TCR beta chain under discussion was sequenced for a study of shared clonotypes between healthy human individuals. Findings and caveats of the study: Non-shared clonotypes displayed generation probabilities falling below those of clonotypes present in all four donors. Sharing across four donors was highest in naive CD4 (around 5%) and lowest in memory CD8 (approximately 0.4%). Compared with memory subsets, naive subsets generally had larger estimated richness.

On this clone: Its antigen is still unknown.

Deletions cut 6 bases from V and 4 bases from J, with 12 bases between. The CDR3 loop spans 14 amino acids. CDR1 and CDR2 (germline): MNHNS, SASEGT. The table came from immunoSEQ multiplex PCR; TCRdb's copy has only in-frame clones and leaves some out. In the table there are 1.6 million or so clones, 97% to 99% of which are singletons. The TCR sequence derives from a man aged 25-40 years in good health. V and J are TRBV6-1 and TRBJ2-2; D is uncertain. Input material: naive CD4+ T cells sorted from blood. The subset was: CD45RA+ positively selected. For the CDR3, the DNA is TGTGCCAGCAGCTCAAGGTTGGTCACCGGGGAGCTGTTTTTT. Translated: CASSSRLVTGELFF.